This TCR beta chain originates from a study of tumor-infiltrating lymphocytes in primary liver carcinoma. Overall study context: There were roughly 3.65 to 8 million productive TCRbeta reads per sample, a yield similar across tissue types. Whole-study results and caveats: Tumor tissue displayed a significantly greater top-250-clone fraction than blood (p = 0.039).

Alongside blood RNA obtained from unsorted whole blood, germline DNA was also extracted. Preoperatively, peripheral blood was drawn, around 4 milliliters in total. Making TCR beta cDNA involved 400 to 600 ng total RNA and a constant-region primer. A slightly modified ARM-PCR protocol with three nested multiplex PCR rounds produced these TCR beta libraries. Forward primers for TRBV1-TRBV30 and a C-beta reverse primer served the first two PCR rounds, at 10 cycles each. TCRdb passed the multiplex PCR reads through MiXCR, listing each CDR3 protein once. This table holds 250,000 to 350,000 distinct CDR3 sequences, approximately 58% found once. This clonotype was observed a few times. Its target is unknown. Germline CDR1 GTSNPN, CDR2 SVGIG (reference sequence). Trimming at V came to 6 bases and at J to 1 base, leaving 5 bases not matched to a gene. The CDR3 runs 14 residues.

Sequenced material: peripheral blood. The receptor was derived from a woman between 25 and 40 years old with primary liver carcinoma and hepatitis B virus infection. The chain uses TRBV30 and TRBJ2-2; 7 bases are a match to TRBD1. The CDR3 DNA sequence: TGTGCCTGCCCGGGACAGCTGAACACCGGGGAGCTGTTTTTT. Its translation is CACPGQLNTGELFF.